This T cell receptor (beta chain) was sequenced during a study of cytomegalovirus exposure and HLA in healthy donors. Study observations and caveats: High sensitivity and specificity were reportedly achieved when the classifier diagnosed cytomegalovirus status. Productive rates of about 87% or about 30% were seen for most TCR beta V segments in an earlier analysis.

As to this clone: Its antigen is not known.

PCR was performed using 60 Vbeta and 13 Jbeta primers. TCRdb's copy holds only in-frame clones and misses some; the assay was immunoSEQ multiplex PCR. The sample has roughly 89,000 clones; approximately 80% are singletons. Trimming removed 7 bases at V and 6 bases at J, with 19 bases between. The CDR3 length is 15 residues. Germline V gene sequence: CDR1 SEHNR, CDR2 FQNEAQ (reference sequence). This chain links TRBV7-9 with TRBJ2-1; TRBD2 might be the D (6 bases). The sequencing sample was made of PBMCs. This receptor was obtained from a woman aged 25 to 45 in good health and CMV-seronegative. The CDR3 DNA is TGTGCCAGCACCCTTTGGGCGGAGGGAGGCAATGAGCAGTTCTTC. Protein: CASTLWAEGGNEQFF.